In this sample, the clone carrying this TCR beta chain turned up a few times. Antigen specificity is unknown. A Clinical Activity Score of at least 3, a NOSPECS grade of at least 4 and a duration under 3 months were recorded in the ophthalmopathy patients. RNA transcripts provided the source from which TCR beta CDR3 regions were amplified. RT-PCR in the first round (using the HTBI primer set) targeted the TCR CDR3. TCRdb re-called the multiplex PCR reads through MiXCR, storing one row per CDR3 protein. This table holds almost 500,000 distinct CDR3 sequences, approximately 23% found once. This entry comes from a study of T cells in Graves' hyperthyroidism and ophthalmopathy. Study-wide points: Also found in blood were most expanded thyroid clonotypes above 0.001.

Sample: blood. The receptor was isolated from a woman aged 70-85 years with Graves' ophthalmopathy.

CDR3 in DNA: TGTGCCAGCAGCTTAACAGGGGCCACTAAGAGCTACACCTTC. Its protein product is CASSLTGATKSYTF. This chain uses TRBV7-3 with TRBJ1-2; possibly TRBD1 for D (5 bases). Germline values: CDR1 SGHTA, CDR2 FQGTGA. The V end lost 0 bases, the J end lost 9 bases, and 14 bases lay between the germline ends. The CDR3 has 14 residues.